This T cell receptor (beta chain) stems from a study of blood T cell repertoires in COVID-19. Background on the study: T cells, B-cell-depleted T cells, or PBMCs provided the cDNA or gDNA that served as material.

The method was immunoSEQ multiplex PCR; TCRdb's version includes in-frame clones alone and lacks a portion of them. The data hold 130,000 to 150,000 clones, with about 90% observed a single time. The CDR3 is 15 amino acids. The trim removed 7 bases at V and 5 bases at J, leaving 8 bases unmatched. Germline CDR1 and CDR2: KGHSH and LQKENI. The sequenced sample consisted of PBMCs or T cells enriched from blood (not recorded which). J is TRBJ2-1 and V is TRBV18; TRBD1 aligns across 10 bases. This sequence originates from a woman in her 40s who had been exposed to COVID-19. DNA of the CDR3: TGTGCCAGCTTGGGATCCGGGACAGGGGACAATGAGCAGTTCTTC. Its translation is CASLGSGTGDNEQFF.